The clone carrying this TCR beta chain came up many times. The data stem from a study of regulatory T cells in long-lasting Graves disease. Arm-PCR of CDR3 regions and iRepertoire HTBI primers were used to build TCR beta libraries. Original data processing: 60 or so TRBV and some 14 TRBJ segments were identified across samples. TCRdb itself ran the multiplex PCR reads through MiXCR, one entry per CDR3 protein. TCRdb's processing, not the study's, gives the V and J calls here. The table lists roughly 420,000 distinct CDR3 sequences, 12% to 15% of them singletons, with 17% in the top ten. Described time point: newly diagnosed GD, antithyroid drugs for less than 3 months. Isolated PBMC RNA provided the starting material for the TCR library. The CDR3 sequence is 14 residues long. Per germline, CDR1 MDHEN and CDR2 SYDVKM. Trimming stripped 5 bases from V and 3 bases from J, with 14 bases between. The data also belong to a second study, concerning T cells in Graves' hyperthyroidism and ophthalmopathy. That work states: RT-PCR in the first round (using the HTBI primer set) targeted the TCR CDR3. Ophthalmopathy cases were set apart from stable hyperthyroidism by a 13 V-J model.

This specimen consisted of peripheral blood mononuclear cells (PBMCs), obtained at new diagnosis, from a patient treated with antithyroid drugs. The chain couples TRBV28 to TRBJ2-7; possible D gene TRBD1, 6 bases. This sequence originates from a woman in her forties or fifties with Graves disease. The CDR3 loop is CASSPTGIGYEQYF. The CDR3 DNA sequence: TGTGCCAGCAGTCCCACAGGGATTGGCTACGAGCAGTACTTC.